The rows below give T cell receptor beta chains drawn from one sample of a study of shared clonotypes between healthy human individuals. Assay used: immunoSEQ multiplex PCR; TCRdb lists only in-frame clones, some missing. The sample holds about 1.5 million clones, roughly 98% seen once. The sequenced material came from naive CD4+ T cells sorted from blood. The receptors here all came from a man aged 25 to 45 in good health. CDR3s include the opening cysteine and the closing phenylalanine or tryptophan. The D gene is left open where the match is weak. Clone size, where shown, is once, few, many, or a class for clones that have expanded.

D gene	V gene	clone size	J gene	CDR3 protein	CDR3 DNA
-	TRBV30	-	TRBJ2-7	CAWSVGGEQYF	TGTGCCTGGAGTGTGGGTGGTGAGCAGTACTTC
-	TRBV5-4	-	TRBJ1-1	CASSFTKQGNTEAFF	TGTGCCAGCAGCTTTACGAAACAGGGAAACACTGAAGCTTTCTTT
TRBD1	TRBV7-9	-	TRBJ1-1	CASSYQGGLLVF	TGTGCCAGCAGCTATCAGGGGGGGCTTCTAGTCTTT
-	TRBV19	-	TRBJ1-5	CASSNRDQPQHF	TGTGCCAGTAGTAACAGGGATCAGCCCCAGCATTTT
TRBD2	TRBV18	-	TRBJ2-1	CASSTRTRTTSSYNEQFF	TGTGCCAGCTCAACCAGGACTAGAACCACTAGCTCCTACAATGAGCAGTTCTTC
TRBD2	TRBV30	-	TRBJ2-1	CAWSIGFSGRASNEQFF	TGTGCCTGGAGTATAGGTTTTAGCGGGAGGGCCTCGAATGAGCAGTTCTTC
TRBD2	TRBV7-6	-	TRBJ2-7	CASSLPGLAGARAGEQYF	TGTGCCAGCAGCTTACCGGGACTAGCGGGAGCCAGGGCTGGGGAGCAGTACTTC
-	TRBV7-2	-	TRBJ1-4	CASSLEAGGEKLFF	TGTGCCAGCAGCTTGGAGGCCGGGGGTGAAAAACTGTTTTTT
TRBD2	TRBV7-9	-	TRBJ2-2	CASSVLAGGTGELFF	TGTGCCAGCAGCGTCCTAGCGGGAGGGACCGGGGAGCTGTTTTTT
-	TRBV25-1	-	TRBJ1-1	CASTLGRGPKNTEAFF	TGTGCCAGCACCCTAGGTCGGGGGCCAAAGAACACTGAAGCTTTCTTT
-	TRBV11-1	-	TRBJ1-1	CASSLKTGNTEAFF	TGTGCCAGCAGCTTAAAGACAGGTAACACTGAAGCTTTCTTT
-	TRBV9	-	TRBJ2-7	CASSVAAVSYEQYF	TGTGCCAGCAGCGTAGCGGCGGTCTCCTACGAGCAGTACTTC
-	TRBV6-6	-	TRBJ2-4	CASREGTNIQYF	TGTGCCAGCAGGGAAGGGACAAACATTCAGTACTTC
TRBD2	TRBV27	-	TRBJ2-1	CASHRVAASGLPSSYNEQFF	TGTGCCAGCCATAGGGTGGCGGCTAGCGGGCTACCGAGCTCCTACAATGAGCAGTTCTTC
-	TRBV7-2	-	TRBJ2-1	CASSPDSTRPIEQFF	TGTGCCAGCAGCCCCGACTCAACCCGCCCTATCGAGCAGTTCTTC
TRBD2	TRBV4-3	-	TRBJ2-2	CASSQELAGALGELFF	TGCGCCAGCAGCCAAGAACTAGCGGGAGCTTTGGGGGAGCTGTTTTTT
-	TRBV19	-	TRBJ2-1	CASSIGLRLNNEQFF	TGTGCCAGTAGTATAGGCCTTCGACTAAACAATGAGCAGTTCTTC
TRBD1	TRBV10-3	-	TRBJ1-5	CAISETGEDQPQHF	TGTGCCATCAGTGAGACAGGGGAGGATCAGCCCCAGCATTTT
-	TRBV25-1	-	TRBJ1-2	CATKTGSYGYTF	TGTGCCACCAAAACAGGGTCCTATGGCTACACCTTC
-	TRBV9	-	TRBJ2-7	CASSVADGDYEQYF	TGTGCCAGCAGCGTAGCGGACGGAGACTACGAGCAGTACTTC
TRBD2	TRBV19	-	TRBJ2-5	CASSLGLAKETQYF	TGTGCCAGTAGCTTAGGACTAGCGAAAGAGACCCAGTACTTC
TRBD1	TRBV19	-	TRBJ1-5	CASRTDRVGQPQHF	TGTGCCAGTAGGACTGACAGGGTGGGCCAGCCCCAGCATTTT
TRBD2	TRBV15	-	TRBJ2-7	CATSFLRTSGSYEQYF	TGTGCCACCAGCTTTCTCCGGACTAGCGGCTCCTACGAGCAGTACTTC
TRBD2	TRBV28	once	TRBJ2-2	CASEGWTSGANTGELFF	TGTGCCAGCGAGGGATGGACTAGCGGAGCGAACACCGGGGAGCTGTTTTTT
TRBD1	TRBV5-4	once	TRBJ2-7	CASSRDRIYEQYF	TGTGCCAGCAGCCGGGACAGGATCTACGAGCAGTACTTC
-	TRBV28	-	TRBJ1-1	CASSLIGPLGEAFF	TGTGCCAGCAGTTTAATCGGCCCCCTGGGTGAAGCTTTCTTT
-	TRBV9	-	TRBJ2-7	CASSVAYEQYF	TGTGCCAGCAGCGTTGCTTACGAGCAGTACTTC
-	TRBV7-8	-	TRBJ2-3	CASSLARLTRLDTQYF	TGTGCCAGCAGCTTAGCTCGTCTAACCCGCTTGGATACGCAGTATTTT
TRBD2	TRBV9	-	TRBJ2-7	CASSVGGTSGSLLNRHEQYF	TGTGCCAGCAGCGTTGGAGGGACTAGCGGGAGTCTACTGAATCGCCACGAGCAGTACTTC
TRBD2	TRBV4-1	-	TRBJ2-1	CASSAALAGFNEQFF	TGCGCCAGCAGCGCCGCACTAGCGGGGTTCAATGAGCAGTTCTTC
-	TRBV6-5	-	TRBJ1-4	CASRTRDENEKLFF	TGTGCCAGCAGGACACGCGATGAGAATGAAAAACTGTTTTTT
-	TRBV18	-	TRBJ2-5	CASSPSADQETQYF	TGTGCCAGCTCACCGTCGGCTGACCAAGAGACCCAGTACTTC
-	TRBV28	-	TRBJ1-3	CASSLLRAGNTIYF	TGTGCCAGCAGTTTATTAAGGGCTGGAAACACCATATATTTT
-	TRBV4-1	-	TRBJ2-3	CASSQPWSGDTQYF	TGCGCCAGCAGCCAACCCTGGTCGGGGGATACGCAGTATTTT
-	TRBV10-3	-	TRBJ2-7	CAISATGLSYEQYF	TGTGCCATCAGTGCCACAGGGTTGTCCTACGAGCAGTACTTC
-	TRBV15	once	TRBJ2-4	CATSRDLAKNIQYF	TGTGCCACCAGCAGAGATCTAGCCAAAAACATTCAGTACTTC
-	TRBV29-1	-	TRBJ2-3	CSASHGLADTQYF	TGCAGCGCCAGCCACGGTCTCGCAGATACGCAGTATTTT
-	TRBV11-3	-	TRBJ2-3	CASSLRQSTDTQYF	TGTGCCAGCAGCTTAAGGCAGAGCACAGATACGCAGTATTTT
-	TRBV27	-	TRBJ2-1	CASSLIPRDSKAGEQFF	TGTGCCAGCAGTCTAATACCCCGGGACTCGAAAGCAGGTGAGCAGTTCTTC
TRBD2	TRBV9	-	TRBJ2-5	CASSVSAGGSQETQYF	TGTGCCAGCAGCGTCTCAGCGGGAGGCTCCCAAGAGACCCAGTACTTC
TRBD1	TRBV5-1	-	TRBJ2-5	CASSLGLTGMYQETQYF	TGCGCCAGCAGCTTGGGGTTGACAGGGATGTACCAAGAGACCCAGTACTTC
TRBD2	TRBV28	-	TRBJ2-7	CASSLLAGTYEQYF	TGTGCCAGCAGTTTACTAGCGGGAACCTACGAGCAGTACTTC
TRBD2	TRBV7-8	-	TRBJ2-1	CASSLAASGYNEQFF	TGTGCCAGCAGCTTAGCGGCTAGCGGGTACAATGAGCAGTTCTTC
-	TRBV30	-	TRBJ1-1	CALPGLSNTEAFF	TGTGCCCTCCCGGGACTCTCGAACACTGAAGCTTTCTTT
-	TRBV10-1	-	TRBJ2-7	CASSSGPSYEQYF	TGCGCCAGCTCATCAGGGCCCTCCTACGAGCAGTACTTC
-	TRBV2	-	TRBJ2-7	CASSEALREQYF	TGTGCCAGCAGTGAAGCGCTTCGAGAGCAGTACTTC
-	TRBV7-3	-	TRBJ2-5	CASSLVKEETQYF	TGTGCCAGCAGCTTAGTTAAGGAAGAGACCCAGTACTTC
-	TRBV30	-	TRBJ2-1	CALITGAGNNEQFF	TGTGCCTTGATAACCGGGGCAGGGAACAATGAGCAGTTCTTC
TRBD1	TRBV28	-	TRBJ2-7	CASSSAGTGRREQYF	TGTGCCAGCAGTTCGGCCGGGACAGGGCGTCGCGAGCAGTACTTC
-	TRBV11-2	-	TRBJ1-5	CASSLEGGQPQHF	TGTGCCAGCAGCTTAGAGGGCGGTCAGCCCCAGCATTTT
-	TRBV2	-	TRBJ1-5	CASSDNRDNQPQHF	TGTGCCAGCAGTGACAACAGGGACAATCAGCCCCAGCATTTT
-	TRBV18	-	TRBJ2-6	CASSPSDGSGANVLTF	TGTGCCAGCTCACCGAGTGACGGTTCTGGCGCCAACGTCCTGACTTTC
TRBD1	TRBV5-6	-	TRBJ2-7	CASSLGTELYEQYF	TGTGCCAGCAGCCTCGGGACAGAACTCTACGAGCAGTACTTC